This T cell receptor (beta chain) was found in a study of T cell responses to AZD1222 COVID-19 vaccine. CDR1 is SGDLS and CDR2 is YYNGEE in the germline V gene. Trimming cost V 2 bases and J 2 bases, with 7 bases left between them. CDR3 size: 13 residues. Using immunoSEQ multiplex PCR, the repertoire was profiled, and TCRdb retains in-frame clones only, with some absent. Seen here are some 160,000 clones, around 90% observed once, and the top ten hold around 1.1%. On this clone itself: The antigen is not known.

Second doses were pooled across both intervals (about 4 or about 12 weeks). Study conclusions and caveats: Variant regions that are unmutated are reportedly the target of nearly half of spike-specific TCRs. Dominant at 160-218 and 743-854, vaccine-associated CD4 TCRs also spanned spike.

The specimen was peripheral blood, collected 28 days after the second AZD1222 dose. This clonotype was obtained from an adult who received the AZD1222 COVID-19 vaccine. The V call is TRBV9, the J call TRBJ1-1; D gene unclear. CDR3: CASSVAGNTEAFF. The CDR3, as DNA: TGTGCCAGCAGCGTCGCAGGCAACACTGAAGCTTTCTTT.